This passage covers 30 T cell receptor beta chains from one sample sequenced in a study of blood T cell repertoires in COVID-19. The repertoire was sequenced with immunoSEQ multiplex PCR; TCRdb's copy has only in-frame clones and lacks some. The sample yields about 130,000 clones, 65% to 90% seen once. Material for sequencing was peripheral blood. The receptors were sampled from a man older than 75 with active or convalescent COVID-19.

A few counts support this clone. The V and J genes are TRBV4-1 and TRBJ2-3; 12 bases are shared with TRBD2. The CDR3 covers 17 residues. The junction had 9 bases not matched to a gene; V was cut back by 3 bases and J by 5 bases. Germline V lookup: CDR1 MGHRA, CDR2 YSYEKL. Here the CDR3 reads CASSQRLAGGPLDTQYF. CDR3 nucleotides: TGCGCCAGCAGCCAGCGCCTAGCGGGAGGGCCTTTAGATACGCAGTATTTT.

CDR3: CASSRANMNTEAFF. In DNA, the CDR3 is TGTGCCAGCTCACGGGCCAATATGAACACTGAAGCTTTCTTT. The V and J genes are TRBV18 and TRBJ1-1; no definite D call. This CDR3 contains 14 residues. Germline loops: CDR1 KGHSH, CDR2 LQKENI. V gave up 4 bases and J gave up 0 bases, with 9 bases separating them.

The chain has TRBV5-1 and TRBJ2-7; perhaps TRBD1 as D (6 bases). The germline V gene has CDR1 SGHRS and CDR2 YFSETQ. Trimming cost V 0 bases and J 3 bases, with 10 bases left between them. The CDR3 consists of 14 residues. CDR3 nucleotide sequence: TGCGCCAGCAGCTTGGGACAGGTGGACTACGAGCAGTACTTC. Protein: CASSLGQVDYEQYF.

The chain carries TRBV5-6 and TRBJ2-7; D might be TRBD2 (5 bases). Trimming removed 3 bases at V and 4 bases at J, with 14 bases between. The CDR3 is 14 amino acids. The germline gives CDR1 SGHDT, CDR2 YYEEEE. This CDR3 reads CASSWTDGVYEQYF. DNA of the CDR3: TGTGCCAGCAGCTGGACTGACGGGGTGTACGAGCAGTACTTC.

The chain combines TRBV18 with TRBJ2-4, with 7 positions matching TRBD2. With 3 bases clipped from V and 2 bases from J, the junction kept 7 bases outside the gene matches. The CDR3 spans 16 residues. CDR1 is KGHSH, CDR2 LQKENI, per germline. The CDR3 bases are TGTGCCAGCTCACCTGGACTAGGGAGTTCCAAAAACATTCAGTACTTC. Translating it yields CASSPGLGSSKNIQYF.

The chain recombines TRBV6-1 with TRBJ2-7; 7 nucleotides line up with TRBD1. V lost 0 bases and J lost 10; bases outside the gene matches: 3. The CDR3 is 12 residues long. The germline CDR1 and CDR2 sequences are MNHNS and SASEGT. CDR3 sequence reads: CASSEAGQLQYF. The CDR3 bases are TGTGCCAGCAGTGAAGCGGGACAGTTACAGTACTTC.

V is TRBV7-2 and J is TRBJ2-3; 8 bases map to TRBD2. The CDR3 spans 14 residues. From germline, CDR1 is SGHTA and CDR2 FQGNSA. V lost 2 bases and J lost 7; bases outside the gene matches: 5. CDR3 DNA: TGTGCCAGCAGCTTATGGCGGGAGGCGAATACGCAGTATTTT. It is translated as CASSLWREANTQYF. The full variable domain, in which reference TRBV7-2 and TRBJ2-3 provide the parts outside the CDR3, is GAGVSQSPSNKVTEKGKDVELRCDPISGHTALYWYRQSLGQGLEFLIYFQGNSAPDKSGLPSDRFSAERTGGSVSTLTIQRTQQEDSAVYLCASSLWREANTQYFGPGTRLTVL.

This clone has a handful of counts. The chain combines TRBV5-1 with TRBJ2-5; 10 bases match TRBD2. This CDR3 spans 15 amino acids. CDR1 and CDR2 (germline): SGHRS, YFSETQ. V dropped 2 bases and J dropped 5; count of bases not matched to a gene: 6. The CDR3 here is CASSFSSGSRETQYF. CDR3 nucleotide sequence: TGCGCCAGCAGCTTTTCTAGCGGGAGTCGGGAGACCCAGTACTTC.

The V call is TRBV19, the J call TRBJ2-7, with TRBD2 as a possible D gene (5 bases). Germline assignment: CDR1 LNHDA and CDR2 SQIVND (reference sequence). Trimming pared 4 bases from V and 0 bases from J, leaving 19 bases between. This CDR3 spans 17 amino acids. DNA for the CDR3: TGTGCCAGTAGTAGCCTAACGAGGGCCGAAAGCTCCTACGAGCAGTACTTC. This encodes CASSSLTRAESSYEQYF.

The chain links TRBV27 to TRBJ2-5, with 13 bases aligning to TRBD2. Germline CDR1 and CDR2: MNHEY and SMNVEV (reference sequence). Trimming took 6 bases from V and 5 from J; bases not matched to a gene: 0. The CDR3 runs to 13 residues. The CDR3 protein is CASRLAGGETQYF. The CDR3 nucleotides are TGTGCCAGCAGACTAGCGGGAGGGGAGACCCAGTACTTC.

J is TRBJ1-2 and V is TRBV2, with unresolved D. Germline V gives CDR1 SNHLY, CDR2 FYNNEI. This CDR3 is 13 amino acids long. Trimming removed 7 bases at V and 2 bases at J, with 11 bases between. CDR3 protein: CASNGLINYGYTF. The CDR3, as DNA: TGTGCCAGCAACGGACTGATAAACTATGGCTACACCTTC.

The V call is TRBV27, the J call TRBJ2-7; 9 positions match TRBD1. The V segment lost 10 bases and the J segment 3 bases; nucleotides outside the gene matches: 7. Germline V gives CDR1 MNHEY, CDR2 SMNVEV (reference sequence). CDR3 length: 13 amino acids. This CDR3 reads CATRSGQGYEQYF. The CDR3 region has the DNA TGTGCCACCCGGTCGGGACAGGGCTACGAGCAGTACTTC.

The J gene is TRBJ1-2, the V gene TRBV5-6; 8 bases match TRBD1. There are 15 residues in the CDR3. Germline V CDR1 and CDR2: SGHDT, YYEEEE. The trim removed 4 bases at V and 4 bases at J, leaving 9 bases unmatched. CDR3 nucleotides: TGTGCCAGCAGCCCTTACAGGGGGTCCCCCTATGGCTACACCTTC. Encoded protein: CASSPYRGSPYGYTF.

This chain joins TRBV19 and TRBJ2-3, with D perhaps TRBD2 (7 bases). The CDR3 loop spans 15 amino acids. Trimming removed 4 bases from V and 3 bases from J, with 14 bases in between. Germline assignment: CDR1 LNHDA and CDR2 SQIVND (reference sequence). This chain's CDR3 is CASSRGGKGTDTQYF. The CDR3 DNA follows: TGTGCCAGTAGTAGGGGGGGCAAGGGAACAGATACGCAGTATTTT.

The chain combines TRBV3-1 (or the pseudogene TRBV3-2) with TRBJ2-7; 12 positions match TRBD2. The CDR3 runs to 14 residues. J was trimmed by 6 bases and V by 3 bases; bases with no gene match: 3. The germline CDR1 and CDR2 sequences are LGHDT and YNNKEL (reference sequence). This CDR3 reads CASSQTSGRLEQYF. The CDR3 nucleotides read TGTGCCAGCAGCCAGACTAGCGGGAGACTCGAGCAGTACTTC.

V and J are TRBV11-2 and TRBJ1-3, with D perhaps TRBD1 (5 bases). Germline-derived CDR1 and CDR2 are SGHAT and FQNNGV. The CDR3 consists of 18 residues. V lost 0 bases to trimming and J lost 1 base, with 16 bases between them. CDR3 sequence reads: CASSLDLYRFGSGNTIYF. Written as DNA, the CDR3 is TGTGCCAGCAGCTTAGATCTGTACAGGTTTGGGTCTGGAAACACCATATATTTT.

The DNA for the CDR3 is TGTGCCAGCAGTCCCGACAGGTCGTCCTACGAGCAGTACTTC. Encoded protein: CASSPDRSSYEQYF. The rearrangement uses TRBV7-9 and TRBJ2-7, with D perhaps TRBD1 (6 bases). V lost 6 bases to trimming and J lost 1 base, with 13 bases between them. The CDR3 is 14 residues long. Per the germline V gene, CDR1 is SEHNR and CDR2 is FQNEAQ (reference sequence).

This clone was seen a handful of times. This sequence joins TRBV9 and TRBJ1-6, with 7 bases lining up with TRBD1. After removal of 0 bases from V and 7 bases from J, the junction contained 4 bases not matched to a gene. CDR1 and CDR2 (germline): SGDLS, YYNGEE. The CDR3 length is 15 residues. The CDR3 spells CASSVAAGGNSPLHF. CDR3 DNA: TGTGCCAGCAGCGTAGCGGCAGGGGGAAATTCACCCCTCCACTTT. Variable domain in full (rest from reference TRBV9 and TRBJ1-6): DSGVTQTPKHLITATGQRVTLRCSPRSGDLSVYWYQQSLDQGLQFLIQYYNGEERAKGNILERFSAQQFPDLHSELNLSSLELGDSALYFCASSVAAGGNSPLHFGNGTRLTVT.

The gene calls are TRBV7-8 and TRBJ2-7; TRBD2 aligns across 12 bases. Germline V lookup: CDR1 SGHVS, CDR2 FQNEAQ. The CDR3 consists of 17 residues. The J segment lost 6 bases and the V segment lost 4 bases, leaving 13 bases of the junction unmatched. CDR3 bases: TGTGCCAGCAGCTCCAAGGAGGCTAGCGGGGGGGTCTCCGAGCAGTACTTC. It codes for CASSSKEASGGVSEQYF.

V gene TRBV10-3 combines with J gene TRBJ2-1, with 7 bases fitting TRBD2. The ends lost 2 bases at V and 0 bases at J; junction bases unmatched: 10. CDR3 length: 18 residues. Germline-derived CDR1 and CDR2 are ENHRY and SYGVKD. In nucleotides, the CDR3 is TGTGCCATCAGTGAGCCGGGGAGGGCGGCGAGCTCCTACAATGAGCAGTTCTTC. Translation gives CAISEPGRAASSYNEQFF.

The V call is TRBV5-1, the J call TRBJ2-7; 11 nucleotides align to TRBD2. The CDR3 is 18 residues long. The germline V gene encodes CDR1 SGHRS and CDR2 YFSETQ. The V gene end was trimmed by 1 base and the J gene end by 0 bases; junction bases not matched to a gene: 9. The CDR3 DNA follows: TGCGCCAGCAGCTTGCTAGCGGGAGGCTCTACTTACTCCTACGAGCAGTACTTC. Translation: CASSLLAGGSTYSYEQYF.

The V call is TRBV9, the J call TRBJ2-1, with 9 bases matching TRBD2. V lost 4 bases, J lost 8 bases, and 10 bases stayed unmatched. The CDR3 loop spans 15 amino acids. Germline V gives CDR1 SGDLS, CDR2 YYNGEE. CDR3 sequence reads: CASSPSWAGGDEQFF. Written as DNA, the CDR3 is TGTGCCAGCAGCCCATCCTGGGCGGGGGGGGATGAGCAGTTCTTC.

The V gene is TRBV5-6, the J gene TRBJ1-2; a possible D gene is TRBD1 (6 bases). V shed 2 bases and J shed 6 bases, with 14 bases lying between them. Looked up from germline, CDR1 is SGHDT and CDR2 is YYEEEE. The CDR3 contains 14 residues. DNA for the CDR3: TGTGCCAGCAGCTTACGTCAGGGGTACGATGGCTACACCTTC. Amino acids: CASSLRQGYDGYTF.

This chain links TRBV5-1 with TRBJ2-5, with 12 bases that match TRBD2. Trimming took 0 bases from V and 4 from J; bases not matched to a gene: 4. The CDR3 length is 16 residues. Germline loops: CDR1 SGHRS, CDR2 YFSETQ. The CDR3 region has the DNA TGCGCCAGCAGCTTGGAACCGGGACTAGCGGGAGAGACCCAGTACTTC. Amino acids: CASSLEPGLAGETQYF.

The chain uses TRBV14 and TRBJ1-2, with 9 bases that match TRBD1. The germline V gene has CDR1 SGHDN and CDR2 FVKESK. The CDR3 is 14 residues long. After removal of 2 bases from V and 6 bases from J, the junction contained 4 bases not matched to a gene. DNA for the CDR3: TGTGCCAGCAGCCAAAGGCGGACAGGGGATGGCTACACCTTC. This sequence encodes CASSQRRTGDGYTF.

Remarks on this clone: Other nucleotide sequences in the sample specify the same CDR3. Here the CDR3 DNA reads TGTGCTAGTGGTCTCCTCGGAGGGCGGGAGCAGTACTTC. Encoded protein: CASGLLGGREQYF. V gene TRBV12-5 combines with J gene TRBJ2-7; tentatively, D is TRBD2 (6 bases). The CDR3 is made up of 13 amino acids. V dropped 5 bases and J dropped 7 bases, with 15 bases sitting between them. Germline V gene sequence: CDR1 LGHNT, CDR2 FRNRAP.

The chain is built from TRBV4-2 and TRBJ2-5; D possibly corresponds to TRBD2 (5 bases). The V gene's germline CDR1 is LGHNA and CDR2 YNFKEQ. This CDR3 is 14 amino acids long. Deletions cut 4 bases from V and 3 bases from J, with 12 bases between. The CDR3 loop is CASSPGNREETQYF. For the CDR3, the DNA is TGTGCCAGCAGCCCGGGAAATAGGGAAGAGACCCAGTACTTC.

The chain links TRBV19 to TRBJ1-4; D is perhaps TRBD1 (6 bases). Deletions cut 4 bases from V and 7 bases from J, with 16 bases between. CDR3 length equals 15 residues. The germline gives CDR1 LNHDA, CDR2 SQIVND (reference sequence). CDR3 bases: TGTGCCAGTAGTACGCTCCGGGGGGGGCGTGAAAAACTGTTTTTT. Protein sequence: CASSTLRGGREKLFF.

V gene TRBV30 combines with J gene TRBJ2-1, with 7 bases that match TRBD2. V was pared by 1 base and J by 4 bases, with 4 bases of the junction left unmatched. Germline values: CDR1 GTSNPN, CDR2 SVGIG (reference sequence). The CDR3 is 14 residues long. CDR3 sequence reads: CAWSGTSAYNEQFF. Written as DNA, the CDR3 is TGTGCCTGGAGTGGCACTAGCGCGTACAATGAGCAGTTCTTC.

The V call is TRBV7-2, the J call TRBJ1-5, with 7 bases aligning to TRBD1. This CDR3 is 15 amino acids long. Unmatched junction bases numbered 1, after V lost 1 base and J lost 1 base. CDR1 SGHTA and CDR2 FQGNSA come from the germline V gene. The CDR3 here is CASSLGQGSNQPQHF. CDR3 DNA sequence: TGTGCCAGCAGCTTAGGACAGGGAAGCAATCAGCCCCAGCATTTT.